This entry describes one T cell receptor beta chain. The antigen is unknown. The method was immunoSEQ multiplex PCR; TCRdb's version includes in-frame clones alone and lacks a portion of them. This table holds hundreds of thousands of clones, around 87% found once. To make CD8 memory, CD45RO+ cells were put together with CCR7-negative CD45RA+ TemRA cells. This specimen belongs to a study of shared clonotypes between healthy human individuals. The wider study: Donors, aged 18 to 49, were two women and a few men.

CDR3 length: 14 amino acids. Germline values: CDR1 MDHEN, CDR2 SYDVKM. Trimming took off 3 bases at V and 5 bases at J, with 10 bases between the two ends. Study-level findings and limits: Relative to memory subsets, naive subsets generally showed larger estimated richness. Sequencing depth was predicted to influence how clonotypes are shared among donors.

The chain carries TRBV28 and TRBJ2-2, with D unresolved. The source material was memory CD8+ T cells sorted from blood. As for subset: CD45RO+ cells pooled with CCR7-negative TemRA cells. This clonotype was obtained from a man between 18 and 29 years old in good health. CDR3 protein: CASSFSAVTGELFF. CDR3 bases: TGTGCCAGCAGTTTCTCGGCAGTGACCGGGGAGCTGTTTTTT. The full variable domain, in which reference TRBV28 and TRBJ2-2 provide the parts outside the CDR3, is DVKVTQSSRYLVKRTGEKVFLECVQDMDHENMFWYRQDPGLGLRLIYFSYDVKMKEKGDIPEGYSVSREKKERFSLILESASTNQTSMYLCASSFSAVTGELFFGEGSRLTVL.